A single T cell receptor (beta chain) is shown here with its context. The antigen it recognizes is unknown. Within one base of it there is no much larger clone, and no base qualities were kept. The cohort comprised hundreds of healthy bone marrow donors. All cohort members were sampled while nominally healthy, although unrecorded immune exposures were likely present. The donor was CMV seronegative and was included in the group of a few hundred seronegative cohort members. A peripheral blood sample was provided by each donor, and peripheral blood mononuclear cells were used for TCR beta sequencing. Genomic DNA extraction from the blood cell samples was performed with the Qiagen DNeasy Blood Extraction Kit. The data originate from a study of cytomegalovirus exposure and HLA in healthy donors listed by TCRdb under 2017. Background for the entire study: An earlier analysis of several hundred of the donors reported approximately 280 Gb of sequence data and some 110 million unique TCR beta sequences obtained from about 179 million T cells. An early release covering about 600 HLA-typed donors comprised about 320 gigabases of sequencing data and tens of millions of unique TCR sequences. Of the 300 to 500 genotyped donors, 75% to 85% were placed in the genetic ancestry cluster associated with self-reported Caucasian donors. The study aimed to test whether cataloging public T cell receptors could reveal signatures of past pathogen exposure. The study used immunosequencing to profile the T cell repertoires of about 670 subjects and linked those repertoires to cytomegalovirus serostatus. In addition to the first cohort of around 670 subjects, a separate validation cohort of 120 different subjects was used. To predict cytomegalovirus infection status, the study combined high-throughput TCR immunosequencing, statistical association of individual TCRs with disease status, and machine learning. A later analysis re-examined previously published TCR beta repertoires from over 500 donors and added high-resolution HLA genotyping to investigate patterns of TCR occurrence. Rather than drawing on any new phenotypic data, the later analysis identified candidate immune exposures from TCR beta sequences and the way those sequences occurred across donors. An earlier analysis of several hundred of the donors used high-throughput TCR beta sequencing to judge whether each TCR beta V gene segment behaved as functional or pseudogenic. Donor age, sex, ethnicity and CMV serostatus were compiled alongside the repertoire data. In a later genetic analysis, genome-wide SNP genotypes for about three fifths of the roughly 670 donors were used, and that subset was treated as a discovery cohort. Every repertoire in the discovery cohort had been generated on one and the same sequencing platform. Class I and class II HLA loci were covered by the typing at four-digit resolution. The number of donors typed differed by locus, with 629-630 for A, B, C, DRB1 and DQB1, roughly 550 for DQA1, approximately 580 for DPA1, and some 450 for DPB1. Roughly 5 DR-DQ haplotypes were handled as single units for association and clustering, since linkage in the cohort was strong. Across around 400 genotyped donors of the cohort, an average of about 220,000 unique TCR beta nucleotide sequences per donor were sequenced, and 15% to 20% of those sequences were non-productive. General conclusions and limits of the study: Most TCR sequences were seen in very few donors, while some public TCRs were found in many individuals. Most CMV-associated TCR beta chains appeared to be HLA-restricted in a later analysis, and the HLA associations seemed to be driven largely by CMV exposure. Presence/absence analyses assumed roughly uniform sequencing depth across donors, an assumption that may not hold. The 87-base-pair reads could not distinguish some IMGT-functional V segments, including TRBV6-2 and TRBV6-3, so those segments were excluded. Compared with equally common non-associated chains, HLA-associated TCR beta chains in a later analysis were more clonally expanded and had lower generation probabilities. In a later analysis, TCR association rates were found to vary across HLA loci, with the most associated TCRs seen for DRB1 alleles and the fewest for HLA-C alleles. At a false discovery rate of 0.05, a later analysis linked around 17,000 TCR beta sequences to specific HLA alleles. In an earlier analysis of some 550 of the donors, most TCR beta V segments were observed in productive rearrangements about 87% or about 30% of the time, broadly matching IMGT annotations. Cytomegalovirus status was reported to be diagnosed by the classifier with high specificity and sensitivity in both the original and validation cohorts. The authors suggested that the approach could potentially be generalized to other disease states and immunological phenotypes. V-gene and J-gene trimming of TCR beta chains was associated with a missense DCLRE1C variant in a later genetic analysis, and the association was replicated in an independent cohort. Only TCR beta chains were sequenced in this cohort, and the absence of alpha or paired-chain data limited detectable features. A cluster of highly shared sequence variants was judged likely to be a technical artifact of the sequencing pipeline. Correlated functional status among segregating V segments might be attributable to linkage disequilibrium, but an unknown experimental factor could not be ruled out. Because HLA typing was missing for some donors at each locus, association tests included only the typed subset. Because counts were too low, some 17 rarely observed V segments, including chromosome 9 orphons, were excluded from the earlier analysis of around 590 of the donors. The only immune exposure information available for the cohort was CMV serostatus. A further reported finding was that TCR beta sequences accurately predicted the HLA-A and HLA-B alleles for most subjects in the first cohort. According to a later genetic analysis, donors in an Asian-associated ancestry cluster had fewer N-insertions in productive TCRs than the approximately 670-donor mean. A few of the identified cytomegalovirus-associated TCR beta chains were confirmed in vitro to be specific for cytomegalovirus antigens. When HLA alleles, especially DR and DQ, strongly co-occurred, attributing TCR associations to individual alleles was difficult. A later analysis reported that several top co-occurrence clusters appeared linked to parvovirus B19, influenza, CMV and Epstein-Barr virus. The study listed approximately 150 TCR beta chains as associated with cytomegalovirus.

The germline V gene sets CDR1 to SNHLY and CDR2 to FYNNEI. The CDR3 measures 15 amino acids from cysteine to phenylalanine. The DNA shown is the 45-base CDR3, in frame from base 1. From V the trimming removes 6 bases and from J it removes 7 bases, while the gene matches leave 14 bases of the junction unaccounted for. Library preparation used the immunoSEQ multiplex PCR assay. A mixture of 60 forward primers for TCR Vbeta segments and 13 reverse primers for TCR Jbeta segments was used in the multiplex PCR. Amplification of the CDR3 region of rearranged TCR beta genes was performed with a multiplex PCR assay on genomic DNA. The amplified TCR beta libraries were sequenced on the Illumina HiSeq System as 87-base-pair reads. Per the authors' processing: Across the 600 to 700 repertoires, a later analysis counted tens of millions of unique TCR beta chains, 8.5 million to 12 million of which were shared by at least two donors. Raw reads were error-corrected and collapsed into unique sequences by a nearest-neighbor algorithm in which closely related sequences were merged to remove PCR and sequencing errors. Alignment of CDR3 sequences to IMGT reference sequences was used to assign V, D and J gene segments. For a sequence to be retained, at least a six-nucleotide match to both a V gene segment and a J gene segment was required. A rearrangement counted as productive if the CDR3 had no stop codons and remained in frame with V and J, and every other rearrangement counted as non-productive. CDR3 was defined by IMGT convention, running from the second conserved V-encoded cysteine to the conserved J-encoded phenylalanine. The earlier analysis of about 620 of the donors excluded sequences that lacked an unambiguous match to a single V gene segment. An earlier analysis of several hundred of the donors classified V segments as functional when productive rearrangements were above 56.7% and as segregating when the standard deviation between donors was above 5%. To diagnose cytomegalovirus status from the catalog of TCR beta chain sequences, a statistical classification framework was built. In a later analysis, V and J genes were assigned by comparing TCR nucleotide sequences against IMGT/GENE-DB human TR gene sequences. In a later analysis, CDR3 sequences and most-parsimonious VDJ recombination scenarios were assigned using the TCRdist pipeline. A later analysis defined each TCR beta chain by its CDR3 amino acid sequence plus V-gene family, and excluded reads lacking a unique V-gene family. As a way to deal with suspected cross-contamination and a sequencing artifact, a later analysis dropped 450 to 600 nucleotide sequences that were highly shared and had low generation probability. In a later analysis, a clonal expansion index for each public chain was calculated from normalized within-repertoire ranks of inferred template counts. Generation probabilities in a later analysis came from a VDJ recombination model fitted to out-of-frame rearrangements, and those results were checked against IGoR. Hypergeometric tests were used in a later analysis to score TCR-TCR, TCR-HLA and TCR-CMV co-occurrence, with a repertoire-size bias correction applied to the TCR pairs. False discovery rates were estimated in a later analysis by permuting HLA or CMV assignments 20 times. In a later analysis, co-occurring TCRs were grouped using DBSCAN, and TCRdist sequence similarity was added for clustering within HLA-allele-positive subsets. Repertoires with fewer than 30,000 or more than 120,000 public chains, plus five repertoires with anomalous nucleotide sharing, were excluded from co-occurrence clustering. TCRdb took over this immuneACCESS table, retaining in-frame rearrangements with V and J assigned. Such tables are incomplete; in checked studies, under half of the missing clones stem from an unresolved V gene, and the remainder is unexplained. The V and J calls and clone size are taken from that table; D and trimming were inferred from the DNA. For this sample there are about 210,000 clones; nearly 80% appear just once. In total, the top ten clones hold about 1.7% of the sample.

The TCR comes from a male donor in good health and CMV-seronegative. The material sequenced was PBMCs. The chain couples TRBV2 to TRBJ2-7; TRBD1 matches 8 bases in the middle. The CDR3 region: CASSPGTGNPWEQYF. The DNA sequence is TGTGCCAGCAGCCCCGGGACAGGAAACCCCTGGGAGCAGTACTTC.